This T cell receptor beta chain was found in a study of blood T cell repertoires in COVID-19. Overall study context: The United States, Italy and Spain supplied acute and convalescent COVID-19 samples. T cells, B-cell-depleted T cells, or PBMCs supplied cDNA or gDNA.

Germline V CDR1 and CDR2: MGHRA, YSYEKL. This CDR3 is built from 15 residues. The germline V and J ends were trimmed by 1 base and 4 bases, with 13 bases remaining between them. Authors' methods: Amplified reference gene primers provided the basis for estimating nucleated cell counts. The repertoire was sequenced with immunoSEQ multiplex PCR; TCRdb's copy has only in-frame clones and lacks some. V and J calls plus clone size are reproduced from that table; the DNA served to infer D and trimming. This sample has some 150,000 clones, with around 87% found just once. The J gene is TRBJ1-2, the V gene TRBV4-1; D ambiguous. The source material was peripheral blood. The sequence was obtained from a human donor in a cohort sampled during active COVID-19. CDR3 bases: TGCGCCAGCAGCCAAGGACTGAACTCAATCTATGGCTACACCTTC. Translating it yields CASSQGLNSIYGYTF.